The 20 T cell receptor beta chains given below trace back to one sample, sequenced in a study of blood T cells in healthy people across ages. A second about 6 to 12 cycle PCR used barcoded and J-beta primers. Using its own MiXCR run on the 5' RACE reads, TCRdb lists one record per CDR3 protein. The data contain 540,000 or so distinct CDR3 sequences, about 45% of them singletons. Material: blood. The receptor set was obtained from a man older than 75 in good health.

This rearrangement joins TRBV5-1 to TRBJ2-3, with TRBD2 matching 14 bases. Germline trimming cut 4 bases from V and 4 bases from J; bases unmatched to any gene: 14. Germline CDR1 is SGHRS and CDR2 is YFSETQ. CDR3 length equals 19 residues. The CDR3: CASSPRLAGGTLRADTQYF. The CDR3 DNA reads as TGCGCCAGCAGCCCACGACTAGCGGGAGGGACCCTACGCGCAGATACGCAGTATTTT.

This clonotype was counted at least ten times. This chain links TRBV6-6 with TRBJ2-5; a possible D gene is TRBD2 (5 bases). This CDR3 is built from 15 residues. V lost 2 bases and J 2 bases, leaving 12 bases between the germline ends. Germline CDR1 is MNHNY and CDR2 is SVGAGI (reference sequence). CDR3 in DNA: TGTGCCAGCAGTTACCCCGGACTGGGTCAAGAGACCCAGTACTTC. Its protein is CASSYPGLGQETQYF.

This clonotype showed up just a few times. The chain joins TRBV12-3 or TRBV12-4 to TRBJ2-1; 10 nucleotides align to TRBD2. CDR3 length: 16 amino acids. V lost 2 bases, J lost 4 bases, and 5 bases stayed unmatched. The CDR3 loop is CASSLLSGGAYNEQFF. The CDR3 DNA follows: TGTGCCAGCAGTTTATTGAGCGGGGGGGCTTACAATGAGCAGTTCTTC.

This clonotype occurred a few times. The CDR3 region is CATSPVSTNEKLFF. In nucleotides, the CDR3 is TGTGCCACCTCACCCGTTTCAACTAATGAAAAACTGTTTTTT. The genes are TRBV15 and TRBJ1-4, with D uncertain. The CDR3 covers 14 residues. CDR1 is LNHNV, CDR2 YYDKDF, per germline (reference sequence). Between the trimmed V and J ends, which lost 8 bases and 0 bases, there was a span of 10 bases.

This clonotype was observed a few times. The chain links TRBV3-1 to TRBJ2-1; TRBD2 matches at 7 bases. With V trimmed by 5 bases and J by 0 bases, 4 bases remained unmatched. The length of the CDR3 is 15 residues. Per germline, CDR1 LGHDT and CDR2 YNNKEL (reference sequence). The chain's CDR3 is CASSTSASSYNEQFF. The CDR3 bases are TGTGCCAGCAGCACTAGCGCTAGCTCCTACAATGAGCAGTTCTTC.

The CDR3 region is CASSQDWSYEQYF. In DNA, the CDR3 is TGTGCCAGCAGCCAAGATTGGAGTTACGAGCAGTACTTC. The chain links TRBV14 to TRBJ2-4; no clear D gene. Gene TRBJ2-7 matches the end of the DNA better, so the J call may be wrong. Germline V gives CDR1 SGHDN, CDR2 FVKESK. This CDR3 contains 13 residues.

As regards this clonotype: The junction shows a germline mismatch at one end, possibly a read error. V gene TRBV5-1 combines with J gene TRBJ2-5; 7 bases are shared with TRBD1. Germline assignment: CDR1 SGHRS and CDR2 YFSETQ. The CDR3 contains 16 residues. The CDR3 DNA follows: TGCGCCAGCAGCCCAGACGGACAGGTTGGGTTGGAGACCCGGTACTTC. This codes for CASSPDGQVGLETRYF.

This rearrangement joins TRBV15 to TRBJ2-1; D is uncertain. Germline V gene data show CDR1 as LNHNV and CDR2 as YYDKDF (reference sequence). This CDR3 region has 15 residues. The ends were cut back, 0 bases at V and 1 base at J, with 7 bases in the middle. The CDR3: CATSRDPASYNEQFF. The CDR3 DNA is TGTGCCACCAGCAGAGATCCCGCATCCTACAATGAGCAGTTCTTC.

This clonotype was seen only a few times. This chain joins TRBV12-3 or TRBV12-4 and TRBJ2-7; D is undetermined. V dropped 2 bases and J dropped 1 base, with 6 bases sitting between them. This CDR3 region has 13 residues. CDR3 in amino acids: CASSLLGSYEQYF. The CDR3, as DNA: TGTGCCAGCAGTTTATTAGGGTCCTACGAGCAGTACTTC.

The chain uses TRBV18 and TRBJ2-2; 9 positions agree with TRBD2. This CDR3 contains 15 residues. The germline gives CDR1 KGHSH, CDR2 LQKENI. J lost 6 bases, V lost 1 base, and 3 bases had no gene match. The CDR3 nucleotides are TGTGCCAGCTCACCACTGAGCGGGAGGCCCGGGGAGCTGTTTTTT. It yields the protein CASSPLSGRPGELFF.

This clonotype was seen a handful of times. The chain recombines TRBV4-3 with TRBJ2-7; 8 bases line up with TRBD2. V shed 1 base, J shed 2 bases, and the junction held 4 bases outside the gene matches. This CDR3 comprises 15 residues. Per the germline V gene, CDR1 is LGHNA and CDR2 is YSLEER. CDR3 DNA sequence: TGCGCCAGCAGCCAAGGTCGGGGGGGAACCTACGAGCAGTACTTC. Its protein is CASSQGRGGTYEQYF.

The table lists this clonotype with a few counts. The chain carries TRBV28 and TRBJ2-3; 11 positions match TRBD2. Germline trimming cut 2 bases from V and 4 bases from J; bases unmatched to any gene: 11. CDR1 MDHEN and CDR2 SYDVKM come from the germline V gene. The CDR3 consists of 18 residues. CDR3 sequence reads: CASSLGGSGLAGPDTQYF. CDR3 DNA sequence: TGTGCCAGCAGTTTAGGAGGCTCTGGACTAGCGGGCCCAGATACGCAGTATTTT.

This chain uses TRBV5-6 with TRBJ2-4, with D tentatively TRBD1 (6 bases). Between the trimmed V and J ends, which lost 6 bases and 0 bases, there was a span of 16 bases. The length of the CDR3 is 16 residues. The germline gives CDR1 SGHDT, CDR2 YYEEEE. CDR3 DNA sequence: TGTGCCAGCACTCGCAGGGGCCAGGTAGCCAAAAACATTCAGTACTTC. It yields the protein CASTRRGQVAKNIQYF. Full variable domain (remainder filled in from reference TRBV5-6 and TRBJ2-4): DAGVTQSPTHLIKTRGQQVTLRCSPKSGHDTVSWYQQALGQGPQFIFQYYEEEERQRGNFPDRFSGHQFPNYSSELNVNALLLGDSALYLCASTRRGQVAKNIQYFGAGTRLSVL.

Here the CDR3 reads CASSFPNRAEAQYF. The CDR3 DNA is TGTGCCAGCAGTTTTCCCAACAGGGCTGAGGCCCAGTACTTC. The chain combines TRBV28 with TRBJ2-7; maybe TRBD1 (6 bases). This CDR3 has 14 residues. V lost 3 bases and J 10 bases, leaving 19 bases between the germline ends. Germline V gene sequence: CDR1 MDHEN, CDR2 SYDVKM. Full variable domain (outside the CDR3, taken from reference TRBV28 and TRBJ2-7): DVKVTQSSRYLVKRTGEKVFLECVQDMDHENMFWYRQDPGLGLRLIYFSYDVKMKEKGDIPEGYSVSREKKERFSLILESASTNQTSMYLCASSFPNRAEAQYFGPGTRLTVT.

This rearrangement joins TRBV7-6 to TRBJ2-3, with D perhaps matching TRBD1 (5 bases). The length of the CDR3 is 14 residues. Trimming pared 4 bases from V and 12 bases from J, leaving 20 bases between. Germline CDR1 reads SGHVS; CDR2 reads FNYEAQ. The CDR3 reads CASSSSDKGLAQYF. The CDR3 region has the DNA TGTGCCAGCAGCTCTAGTGATAAGGGGTTGGCTCAGTATTTT.

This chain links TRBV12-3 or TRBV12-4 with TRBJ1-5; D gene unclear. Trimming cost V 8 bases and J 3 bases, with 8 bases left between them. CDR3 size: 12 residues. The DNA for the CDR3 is TGTGCCAGCGGGCGAAACAATCAGCCCCAGCATTTT. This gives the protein CASGRNNQPQHF.

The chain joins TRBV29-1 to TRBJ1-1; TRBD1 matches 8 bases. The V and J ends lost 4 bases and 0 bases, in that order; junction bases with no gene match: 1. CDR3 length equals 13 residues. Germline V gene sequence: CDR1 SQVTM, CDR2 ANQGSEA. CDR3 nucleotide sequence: TGCAGCGTTGCAGGGGGCTTGAACACTGAAGCTTTCTTT. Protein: CSVAGGLNTEAFF. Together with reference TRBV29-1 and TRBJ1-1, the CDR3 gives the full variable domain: SAVISQKPSRDICQRGTSLTIQCQVDSQVTMMFWYRQQPGQSLTLIATANQGSEATYESGFVIDKFPISRPNLTFSTLTVSNMSPEDSSIYLCSVAGGLNTEAFFGQGTRLTVV.

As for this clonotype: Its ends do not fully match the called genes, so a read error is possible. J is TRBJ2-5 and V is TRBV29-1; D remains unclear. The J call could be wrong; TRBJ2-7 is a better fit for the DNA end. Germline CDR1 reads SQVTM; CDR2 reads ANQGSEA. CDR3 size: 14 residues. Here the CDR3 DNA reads TGCAGCGCTGAAGATCGGGCAGTAGATCTCGAGCAGTACTTC. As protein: CSAEDRAVDLEQYF.

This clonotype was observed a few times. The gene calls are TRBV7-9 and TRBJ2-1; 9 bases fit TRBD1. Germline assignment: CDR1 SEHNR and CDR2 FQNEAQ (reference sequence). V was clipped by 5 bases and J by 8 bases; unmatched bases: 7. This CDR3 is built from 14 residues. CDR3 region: CASSPWDRADEQFF. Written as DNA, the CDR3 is TGTGCCAGCAGCCCTTGGGACAGGGCCGATGAGCAGTTCTTC.

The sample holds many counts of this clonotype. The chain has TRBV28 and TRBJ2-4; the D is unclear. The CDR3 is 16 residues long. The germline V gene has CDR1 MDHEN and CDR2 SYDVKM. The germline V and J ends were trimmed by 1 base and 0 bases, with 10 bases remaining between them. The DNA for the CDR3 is TGTGCCAGCAGTTTATCCAGCTTATTAGCCAAAAACATTCAGTACTTC. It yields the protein CASSLSSLLAKNIQYF.